What follows is one TCR beta chain and its context. This specimen comes from a study of blood T cells in healthy people across ages. Losses at the gene ends were 0 bases for V and 5 bases for J; bases not matched to a gene: 10. Germline loops: CDR1 DFQATT, CDR2 SNEGSKA (reference sequence). This CDR3 is 15 amino acids long. Using a J-beta primer mix together with a sample-barcoded 5' primer, a second PCR was run for roughly 7 to 11 cycles. Every molecule of cDNA carried a tag from a template-switch adaptor with 12 random nucleotides. TCRdb itself ran the 5' RACE reads through MiXCR, one entry per CDR3 protein. The sample has roughly 1.7 million distinct CDR3 sequences, almost 35% seen once.

This chain uses TRBV20-1 with TRBJ2-7; 7 nucleotides align to TRBD2. The receptor was derived from a young woman in good health. The sequenced sample consisted of blood. The CDR3 coding sequence is TGCAGTGCTAGAGATGTCAGGGAGGGGTGGGACGAGCAGTACTTC. Residues: CSARDVREGWDEQYF.